What follows describes a single T cell receptor beta chain. The target antigen is unknown. Using immunoSEQ multiplex PCR, the repertoire was profiled, and TCRdb retains in-frame clones only, with some absent. This table holds over 90,000 clones, over 80% found once. The data stem from a study of T cell responses to AZD1222 COVID-19 vaccine. Whole-study results and caveats: Once two AZD1222 doses were given, Spike-specific TCR breadth and depth went up.

The material sequenced was peripheral blood, taken on day 0 of AZD1222 vaccination. This TCR was sampled from an adult in good health.

CDR3 DNA: TGTGCCAGCAGGGCGGGACAGGGAGGTTCACCCCTCCACTTT. Protein product: CASRAGQGGSPLHF. This chain uses TRBV6-5 with TRBJ1-6; 9 bases align to TRBD1. The germline V gene has CDR1 MNHEY and CDR2 SVGAGI. CDR3 size: 14 residues. The ends lost 6 bases at V and 9 bases at J; junction bases unmatched: 6.